The entry that follows covers one T cell receptor beta chain sequence. Its matching antigen is unknown. The sample comes from a study of T cell repertoires in cytomegalovirus infection. Across the study: The public TCR beta signatures pointed to both CMV infection and matching HLA type.

CDR3 size: 14 residues. The ends were cut back, 1 base at V and 6 bases at J, with 12 bases in the middle. TCRdb reanalysed the reads using MiXCR and keeps one entry per CDR3 protein. The sample lists hundreds of thousands of distinct CDR3 sequences, 32% occurring once. The sequencing used cultured CD8+ T cells from PBMCs, collected from culture after CMV antigen stimulation. The chain carries TRBV12-3 or TRBV12-4 and TRBJ1-2, with D unresolved. The receptor's source is a human donor in good health (CMV status not recorded). Some clones in this sample may be carry-over from other donors' samples. The CDR3 loop reads CASSLGHPRDGYTF. DNA for the CDR3: TGTGCCAGCAGTTTAGGGCACCCAAGGGATGGCTACACCTTC.